This T cell receptor beta chain appears in the sequencing data of a study of CD8+ T cells in alopecia areata. Study results and limitations: Whether baseline CD8+ expansion is linked to response remains uncertain, given a single nonresponder. Normal skin's resident alphabeta T cells are also sequenced in scalp samples. The study found tofacitinib significantly decreased scalp clonality and expanded CD8+ clones among the top 100.

About this clone: What it recognizes is unknown.

Isolated RNA was reverse transcribed into cDNA used as the sequencing template. Generated by immunoSEQ multiplex PCR, the TCRdb table keeps only in-frame clones and is missing some. The sample includes 80,000 or so clones, around two thirds seen only once; the top ten take roughly a quarter. The sample's treatment: oral pan-JAK inhibitor, 5-10 mg twice daily. Individuals with alopecia areata gave both lesional scalp punch biopsies and peripheral blood for collection. Trimming shortened V by 0 bases and J by 5 bases, and 14 bases separated the two germline ends. Germline V gene sequence: CDR1 SGDLS, CDR2 YYNGEE. The CDR3 extends over 15 amino acids.

The source was CD8+ T cells sorted from blood, collected at week 24, from a patient treated with tofacitinib. The chain has TRBV9 and TRBJ2-5; TRBD2 might be the D (5 bases). The TCR comes from a human donor with alopecia areata. DNA for the CDR3: TGTGCCAGCAGCGTAGGAGGCGGGTCGGCGGAGACCCAGTACTTC. Translation gives CASSVGGGSAETQYF.